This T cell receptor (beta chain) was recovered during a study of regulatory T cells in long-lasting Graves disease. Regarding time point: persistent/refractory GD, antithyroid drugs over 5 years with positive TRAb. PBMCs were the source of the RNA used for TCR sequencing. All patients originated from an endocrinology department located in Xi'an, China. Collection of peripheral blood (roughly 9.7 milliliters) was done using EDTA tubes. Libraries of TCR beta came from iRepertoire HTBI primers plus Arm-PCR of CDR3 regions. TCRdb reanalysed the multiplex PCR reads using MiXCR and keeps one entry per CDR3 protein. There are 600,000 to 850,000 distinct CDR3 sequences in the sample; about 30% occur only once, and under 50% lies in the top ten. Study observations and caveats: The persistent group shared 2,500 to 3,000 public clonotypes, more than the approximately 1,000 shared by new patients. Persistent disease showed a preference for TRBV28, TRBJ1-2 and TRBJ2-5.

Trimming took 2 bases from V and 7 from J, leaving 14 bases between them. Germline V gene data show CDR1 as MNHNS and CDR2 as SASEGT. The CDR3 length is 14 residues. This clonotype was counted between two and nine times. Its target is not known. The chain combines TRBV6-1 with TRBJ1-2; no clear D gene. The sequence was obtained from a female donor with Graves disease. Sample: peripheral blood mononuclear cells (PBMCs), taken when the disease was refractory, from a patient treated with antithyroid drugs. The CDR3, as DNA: TGTGCCAGCAGTGAACCGGGAAGTCAGGCTGGCTACACCTTC. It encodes CASSEPGSQAGYTF.